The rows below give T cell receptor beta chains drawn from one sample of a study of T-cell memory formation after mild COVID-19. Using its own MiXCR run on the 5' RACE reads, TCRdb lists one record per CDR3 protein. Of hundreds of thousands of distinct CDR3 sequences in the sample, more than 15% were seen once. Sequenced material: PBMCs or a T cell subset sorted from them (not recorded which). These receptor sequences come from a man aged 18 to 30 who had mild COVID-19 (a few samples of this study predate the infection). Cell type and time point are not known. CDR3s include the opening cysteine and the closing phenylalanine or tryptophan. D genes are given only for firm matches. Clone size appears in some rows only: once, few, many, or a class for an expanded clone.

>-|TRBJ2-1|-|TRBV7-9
CASSLARIDNEQFF
TGTGCCAGCAGCTTGGCGAGGATCGACAATGAGCAGTTCTTC
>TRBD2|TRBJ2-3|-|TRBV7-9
CASSPRPSGTDTQYF
TGTGCCAGCAGCCCTCGCCCTAGCGGGACAGATACGCAGTATTTT
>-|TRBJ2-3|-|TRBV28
CASIPQGGALHPQYF
TGTGCCAGCATTCCGCAGGGGGGCGCGTTACATCCGCAGTATTTT
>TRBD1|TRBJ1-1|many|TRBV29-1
CSVDTGEDTEAFF
TGCAGCGTTGATACAGGGGAGGACACTGAAGCTTTCTTT
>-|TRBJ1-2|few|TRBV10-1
CASSESGTSGGYTF
TGCGCCAGCAGTGAGTCGGGGACATCAGGAGGCTACACCTTC
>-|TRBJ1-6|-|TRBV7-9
CASSFQNSPLHF
TGTGCCAGCAGCTTCCAGAATTCACCCCTCCACTTT
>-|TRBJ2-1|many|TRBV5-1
CASSLEFREQFF
TGCGCCAGCAGCTTGGAGTTTCGCGAGCAGTTCTTC
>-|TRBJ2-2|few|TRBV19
CASSIDQANTGELFF
TGTGCCAGTAGTATAGATCAAGCGAACACCGGGGAGCTGTTTTTT
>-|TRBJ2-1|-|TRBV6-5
CASSEGTSRFF
TGTGCCAGCAGTGAAGGGACATCGCGGTTCTTC
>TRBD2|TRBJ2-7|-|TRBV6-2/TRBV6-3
CASSYGRLAGGSYEQYF
TGTGCCAGCAGTTACGGGCGGTTAGCGGGGGGTTCCTACGAGCAGTACTTC
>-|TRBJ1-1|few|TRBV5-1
CASSSGGDSFF
TGCGCCAGCAGCTCCGGAGGGGATTCTTTCTTT
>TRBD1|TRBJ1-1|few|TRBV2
CASSEPRQGAAAFF
TGTGCCAGCAGTGAACCGAGACAGGGGGCCGCGGCTTTCTTT
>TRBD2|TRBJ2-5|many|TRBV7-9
CASSTLAGEETQYF
TGTGCCAGCAGCACCCTAGCGGGGGAAGAGACCCAGTACTTC
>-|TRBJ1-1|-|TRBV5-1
CASSSGQVGVGTEAFF
TGCGCCAGCAGCAGCGGTCAGGTCGGTGTGGGCACTGAAGCTTTCTTT
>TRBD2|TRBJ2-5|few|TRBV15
CATSQSRGGGETQYF
TGTGCCACCAGCCAGAGCCGGGGGGGAGGGGAGACCCAGTACTTC
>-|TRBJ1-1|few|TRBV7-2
CASSPGHRNTEAFF
TGTGCCAGCAGCCCGGGACACCGGAACACTGAAGCTTTCTTT
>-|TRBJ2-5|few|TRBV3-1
CASSQQMETQYF
TGTGCCAGCAGCCAGCAGATGGAGACCCAGTACTTC
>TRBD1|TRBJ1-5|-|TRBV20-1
CSASTGTGYLIQPQHF
TGCAGTGCTAGCACCGGGACAGGTTATCTTATTCAGCCCCAGCATTTT
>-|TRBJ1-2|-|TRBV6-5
CASSYSRGIGAGFSYTF
TGTGCCAGCAGTTACTCTAGGGGGATTGGGGCCGGTTTCAGCTACACCTTC
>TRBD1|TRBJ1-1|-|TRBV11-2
CASSFWDSEAFF
TGTGCCAGCAGCTTCTGGGACAGTGAAGCTTTCTTT
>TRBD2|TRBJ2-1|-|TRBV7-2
CASSWGLAGTPYNEQFF
TGTGCCAGCAGCTGGGGACTAGCGGGGACCCCCTACAATGAGCAGTTCTTC
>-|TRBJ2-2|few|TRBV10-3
CAISDRTETVLTGELFF
TGTGCCATCAGTGATCGGACGGAGACCGTTTTGACCGGGGAGCTGTTTTTT
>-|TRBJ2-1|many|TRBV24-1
CATSAYSEQFF
TGTGCCACCAGTGCATACAGTGAGCAGTTCTTC
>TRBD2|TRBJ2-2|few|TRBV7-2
CASSFRLAGSTGELFF
TGTGCCAGCAGCTTTAGGCTAGCGGGGAGCACCGGGGAGCTGTTTTTT
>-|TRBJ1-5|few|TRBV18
CASSPGGGYSNQPQHF
TGTGCCAGCTCACCGGGGGGGGGTTATAGCAATCAGCCCCAGCATTTT
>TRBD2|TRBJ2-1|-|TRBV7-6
CASSLAGAGVYNEQFF
TGTGCCAGCAGCTTGGCGGGAGCGGGGGTGTACAATGAGCAGTTCTTC
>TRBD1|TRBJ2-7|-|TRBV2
CASRTGEPYEQYF
TGTGCCAGCAGGACAGGGGAGCCCTACGAGCAGTACTTC
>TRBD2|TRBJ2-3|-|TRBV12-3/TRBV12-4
CASLERGSDTQYF
TGTGCCAGTCTAGAGCGGGGGTCAGATACGCAGTATTTT
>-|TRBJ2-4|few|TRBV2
CASRRDTVINIQYF
TGTGCCAGCCGTCGGGACACGGTGATAAACATTCAGTACTTC